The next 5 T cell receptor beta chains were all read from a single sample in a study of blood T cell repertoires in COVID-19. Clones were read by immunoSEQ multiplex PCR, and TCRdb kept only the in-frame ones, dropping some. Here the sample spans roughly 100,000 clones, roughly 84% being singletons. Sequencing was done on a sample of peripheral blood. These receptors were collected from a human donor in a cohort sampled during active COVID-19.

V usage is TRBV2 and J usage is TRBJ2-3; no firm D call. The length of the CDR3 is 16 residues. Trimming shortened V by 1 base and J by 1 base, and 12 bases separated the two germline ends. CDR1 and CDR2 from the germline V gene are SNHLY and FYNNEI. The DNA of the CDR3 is TGTGCCAGCAGTGAAGACAGAGCAGCTGGCACAGATACGCAGTATTTT. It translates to CASSEDRAAGTDTQYF.

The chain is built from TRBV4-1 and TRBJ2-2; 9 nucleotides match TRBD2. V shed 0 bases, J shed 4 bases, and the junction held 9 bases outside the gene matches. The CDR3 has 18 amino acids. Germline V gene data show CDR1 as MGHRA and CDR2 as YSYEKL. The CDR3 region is CASSQDPRTSGFTGELFF. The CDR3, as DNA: TGCGCCAGCAGCCAAGACCCTCGTACTAGCGGGTTCACCGGGGAGCTGTTTTTT.

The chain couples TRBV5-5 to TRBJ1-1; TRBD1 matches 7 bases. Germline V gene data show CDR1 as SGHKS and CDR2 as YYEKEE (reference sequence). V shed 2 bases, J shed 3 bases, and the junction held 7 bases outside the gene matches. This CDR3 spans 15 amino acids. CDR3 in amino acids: CASSFTGAQDTEAFF. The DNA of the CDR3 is TGTGCCAGCAGCTTTACAGGGGCCCAGGACACTGAAGCTTTCTTT.

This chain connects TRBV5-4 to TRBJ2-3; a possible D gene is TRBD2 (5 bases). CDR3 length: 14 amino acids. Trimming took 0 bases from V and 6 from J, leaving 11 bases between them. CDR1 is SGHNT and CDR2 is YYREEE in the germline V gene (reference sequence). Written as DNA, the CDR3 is TGTGCCAGCAGCTTGGTGGGTTCGGGGGATACGCAGTATTTT. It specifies CASSLVGSGDTQYF.

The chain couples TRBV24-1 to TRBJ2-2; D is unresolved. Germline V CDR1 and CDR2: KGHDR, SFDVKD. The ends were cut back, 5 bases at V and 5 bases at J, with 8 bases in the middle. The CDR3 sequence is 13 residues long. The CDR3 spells CATSVMQTGELFF. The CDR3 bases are TGTGCCACCAGTGTCATGCAGACCGGGGAGCTGTTTTTT.